This T cell receptor (beta chain) is from a study of blood T cell repertoires in COVID-19. Study in general: Acute and convalescent COVID-19 samples came from the United States, Italy and Spain. Sources were T cells, B-cell-depleted T cells, or PBMCs; the material itself was cDNA or gDNA.

Participant-reported clinical history was the basis for cohort assignment. This CDR3 region has 15 residues. With 2 bases removed from V and 0 bases from J, the gap between germline ends came to 11 bases. CDR1 SGHTA and CDR2 FQGNSA come from the germline V gene. Authors' processing steps: Counts of nucleated cells, estimated from reference gene primer amplification, were obtained. Measured with immunoSEQ multiplex PCR; TCRdb has only the in-frame clones, and not every one. Clone size and V and J calls were adopted from that table, with D and trimming inferred from the DNA. Among 270,000 or so clones, around 93% were seen once, and the ten largest hold around 2.8%.

The source of this sequence is a man in his forties who had been exposed to COVID-19. J is TRBJ2-7 and V is TRBV7-2; tentatively, D is TRBD2 (5 bases). Source material: PBMCs or T cells enriched from blood (not recorded which). CDR3 nucleotides: TGTGCCAGCAGCTTACCAGCGGTAAGCTCCTACGAGCAGTACTTC. It encodes CASSLPAVSSYEQYF.